A single sample is the source of the 10 T cell receptor beta chains below, sequenced in a study of metastatic and nonmetastatic thyroid tumors. From the PCR reads, TCRdb re-called clones with MiXCR. Of roughly 38,000 clones listed, around a fifth are singletons. Ahead of thyroid surgery, no patient had received treatment of any kind. Sequenced: blood. The origin of the receptors is a female donor with papillary thyroid cancer or a benign thyroid nodule (not recorded which). Some clones in this sample may be carry-over from other donors' samples.

The chain is built from TRBV11-1 and TRBJ2-7; 9 nucleotides line up with TRBD2. CDR1 SGHAT and CDR2 FQDESV come from the germline V gene (reference sequence). The V and J ends lost 1 base and 1 base, in that order; junction bases with no gene match: 8. The CDR3 covers 17 residues. For the CDR3, the DNA is TGTGCCAGCAGCTTAGGCGTAAGTAGCGGGGGATCCTACGAGCAGTACTTC. Encoded protein: CASSLGVSSGGSYEQYF.

On this clone: A much larger clone sits a single nucleotide away, making a read error possible. Within the sample, other DNA sequences also encode this same CDR3. This chain uses TRBV29-1 with TRBJ2-3, with a possible D match to TRBD1 (5 bases). The CDR3 sequence is 15 residues long. Germline lookup yields CDR1 SQVTM and CDR2 ANQGSEA. V lost 5 bases, J lost 0 bases, and 15 bases lay in between. The CDR3 region has the DNA TGCAGCGTTTCGCAGGGATCCTCTAGCACAGATACGCAGTATTTT. The encoded protein is CSVSQGSSSTDTQYF.

CDR3 DNA: TGCGCCAGCAGCCCCGAGACAGGGCATAATCAGCCCCAGCATTTT. It yields the protein CASSPETGHNQPQHF. The V and J genes are TRBV5-1 and TRBJ1-5; TRBD1 agrees at 7 bases. The trim removed 4 bases at V and 4 bases at J, leaving 8 bases unmatched. Per germline, CDR1 SGHRS and CDR2 YFSETQ. This CDR3 has 15 residues.

A note on this clone: Its ends do not fully match the called genes, so a read error is possible. Other DNA sequences in the same sample also yield this CDR3. CDR3 region: CASSFEARQGYTF. In nucleotides, the CDR3 is TGTGCCAGCAGTTTTGAGGCCAGACAGGGCTACACATTC. The genes are TRBV28 and TRBJ1-2, with 7 nucleotides matching TRBD1. The length of the CDR3 is 13 residues. CDR1 is MDHEN, CDR2 SYDVKM, per germline.

V and J are TRBV5-4 and TRBJ1-1; TRBD1 agrees at 9 bases. This CDR3 is built from 16 residues. Germline V CDR1 and CDR2: SGHNT, YYREEE (reference sequence). The ends lost 3 bases at V and 4 bases at J; junction bases unmatched: 10. The DNA of the CDR3 is TGTGCCAGCAGCTCATCACCGGGACAGGGTAGCACTGAAGCTTTCTTT. Protein sequence: CASSSSPGQGSTEAFF. Combining the CDR3 with reference TRBV5-4 and TRBJ1-1 gives the whole variable domain ETGVTQSPTHLIKTRGQQVTLRCSSQSGHNTVSWYQQALGQGPQFIFQYYREEENGRGNFPPRFSGLQFPNYSSELNVNALELDDSALYLCASSSSPGQGSTEAFFGQGTRLTVV.

This clone showed up many times. The chain recombines TRBV6-1 with TRBJ1-2, with D unclear. The CDR3 has 10 residues. Germline V gene sequence: CDR1 MNHNS, CDR2 SASEGT. Trimming left V 7 bases short and J 8 bases short, with 8 bases between. CDR3: CASKLVGYTF. CDR3 coding DNA: TGTGCCAGCAAATTGGTCGGCTACACCTTC.

This clone has at least ten counts. This chain joins TRBV20-1 and TRBJ2-7; 9 bases are shared with TRBD2. With 6 bases clipped from V and 3 bases from J, the junction kept 9 bases outside the gene matches. CDR1 DFQATT and CDR2 SNEGSKA come from the germline V gene (reference sequence). CDR3 length: 14 amino acids. The CDR3 protein is CSANLAGSDYEQYF. For the CDR3, the DNA is TGCAGTGCCAACCTAGCGGGATCTGACTACGAGCAGTACTTC.

This clone was observed a few times. This may be a read error, as it is one base from a much larger clone. Other DNA sequences in this sample translate to the same CDR3. The chain carries TRBV7-8 and TRBJ2-1; the D is unclear. Per germline, CDR1 SGHVS and CDR2 FQNEAQ. The CDR3 runs to 12 residues. The CDR3 sequence is CASSLLKGEHFF. The CDR3 bases are TGTGCCAGCAGCTTATTGAAGGGTGAGCACTTCTTC.

The CDR3 DNA follows: TGCAGTGCTAGTTCTGGAGATACGCAGTATTTT. This gives the protein CSASSGDTQYF. The rearrangement links TRBV20-1 to TRBJ2-3; no definite D call. V was shortened by 3 bases and J by 5 bases, with 6 bases between the two germline ends. The germline CDR1 and CDR2 sequences are DFQATT and SNEGSKA (reference sequence). This CDR3 is built from 11 residues.

This clone has ten or more counts. This rearrangement joins TRBV28 to TRBJ1-2, with 11 bases that match TRBD1. Unmatched junction bases numbered 21, after V lost 3 bases and J lost 3 bases. The germline V gene encodes CDR1 MDHEN and CDR2 SYDVKM. The CDR3 consists of 21 residues. The CDR3 region is CASSLIMVGWTGGVEDYGYTF. The CDR3 DNA reads TGTGCCAGCAGTTTGATTATGGTTGGGTGGACAGGGGGCGTCGAGGACTATGGCTACACCTTC.